A selection of T cell receptor beta chains follows, all from one sample in a study of chemoradiotherapy in HPV16-positive cancers. Measured with immunoSEQ multiplex PCR; TCRdb has only the in-frame clones, and not every one. There are about 12,000 clones in the sample; roughly 90% occur only once, and 2.4% lies in the top ten. Sequenced here: blood, sampled from a patient who underwent chemoradiotherapy. All receptors derive from a human donor with HPV-associated anogenital cancer. Both conserved end residues are part of each CDR3. D genes are given only for firm matches. Clone size is not always given. Where it is, it says once, few, many or a class for expanded clones.

size	V	J	D	DNA	CDR3
-	TRBV6-5	TRBJ1-1	-	TGTGCCAGCAGCCAGGGGAAGGGAGTTACGGCTTTCTTT	CASSQGKGVTAFF
-	TRBV7-2	TRBJ2-1	TRBD1	TGTGCCAGCAGCTTAAGGACAGGGGACCCCTACAATGAGCAGTTCTTC	CASSLRTGDPYNEQFF
-	TRBV30	TRBJ2-7	TRBD2	TGTGCCTGGAGTGTACCCTCCCCGGGACTAGCCTACGAGCAGTACTTC	CAWSVPSPGLAYEQYF
-	TRBV27	TRBJ1-6	-	TGTGCCAGCAGTTTCGGGACGGGCGACAATTCACCCCTCCACTTT	CASSFGTGDNSPLHF
once	TRBV7-8	TRBJ2-3	-	TGTGCCAGCAGGGATAGCGTCGAATATACGCAGTATTTT	CASRDSVEYTQYF
-	TRBV5-1	TRBJ2-5	TRBD2	TGCGCCAGCAGCTTTAGCGGGGCCCAAGAGACCCAGTACTTC	CASSFSGAQETQYF
-	TRBV5-6	TRBJ2-5	TRBD2	TGTGCCAGCAGCCCTGGTGGGCTAGCGGGTGGGAAGACCCAGTACTTC	CASSPGGLAGGKTQYF
once	TRBV7-7	TRBJ2-5	TRBD2	TGTGCCAGCAGCCCTGGACTAGCGGGGGTAGAGACCCAGTACTTC	CASSPGLAGVETQYF
-	TRBV5-4	TRBJ1-6	-	TGTGCCAGCAGCTCTAGGGGCGCTAGCTCCTATAATTCACCCCTCCACTTT	CASSSRGASSYNSPLHF
-	TRBV11-2	TRBJ1-4	-	TGTGCCAGCAGTTTGTCGGCCCCGAATGAAAAACTGTTTTTT	CASSLSAPNEKLFF
-	TRBV5-5	TRBJ1-4	-	TGTGCCACTGGGACAACTGCAACTAATGAAAAACTGTTTTTT	CATGTTATNEKLFF
-	TRBV9	TRBJ1-2	-	TGTGCCAGCAGCGTTTTTAGGGACCCAGGCTATGGCTACACCTTC	CASSVFRDPGYGYTF
-	TRBV10-1	TRBJ2-1	-	TGCGCCAGCAGTGATTTGAAGAGCGCACGATACAATGAGCAGTTCTTC	CASSDLKSARYNEQFF
-	TRBV5-6	TRBJ2-5	TRBD2	TGTGCCAGCAGCTTAGGGACTAGCGGAGGAGAGACCCAGTACTTC	CASSLGTSGGETQYF
-	TRBV7-3	TRBJ1-6	-	TGTGCCAGCAGCTTCAACCGCATGGCTCCCCTCCACTTT	CASSFNRMAPLHF
-	TRBV7-8	TRBJ2-4	TRBD1	TGTGCCAGCAGCACCTCGACAGGGGTCATTCAGTACTTC	CASSTSTGVIQYF
-	TRBV28	TRBJ1-5	-	TGTGCCAGCAGTTTATATCGTAGCAATCAGCCCCAGCATTTT	CASSLYRSNQPQHF
-	TRBV10-1	TRBJ2-5	TRBD2	TGCGCCAGCAGTGACGGGTTAGCGGGGGCCTCCGGGGAGACCCAGTACTTC	CASSDGLAGASGETQYF
-	TRBV4-1	TRBJ1-5	-	TGCGCCAGCAGCCAAGAATTTTGGGGGTATCAGCCCCAGCATTTT	CASSQEFWGYQPQHF
-	TRBV2	TRBJ2-2	-	TGTGCCATCCCCCGGGAGCCAGGTAGCGGGGAGCTGTTTTTT	CAIPREPGSGELFF
-	TRBV4-2	TRBJ1-1	TRBD1	TGTGCCAGCAGCCAAGGGGACAGGGTGGGAGCGAACACTGAAGCTTTCTTT	CASSQGDRVGANTEAFF
-	TRBV6-1	TRBJ1-2	TRBD1	TGTGCCAGCAGTTTCCACAGGGGAAACTATGGCTACACCTTC	CASSFHRGNYGYTF
few	TRBV21-1	TRBJ1-2	-	TGTGCCAGCAGCCCTCAGAGGGGACAGGGGCTTAACTATGGCTACACCTTC	CASSPQRGQGLNYGYTF
-	TRBV5-1	TRBJ2-5	-	TGCGCCAGCAGCCCGCCGGAGGGTACCCAGTACTTC	CASSPPEGTQYF
-	TRBV13	TRBJ2-5	-	TGTGCCAGCAGCTTAGCTGGAATGGGGACCCAGTACTTC	CASSLAGMGTQYF
-	TRBV5-1	TRBJ1-1	-	TGCGCCAGCAGAGCAGGATTGGGGGGCACTGAAGCTTTCTTT	CASRAGLGGTEAFF
-	TRBV5-1	TRBJ2-3	TRBD2	TGCGCCAGCAGCTTGGCCTGGCCTAGCGGGGTTGACACAGATACGCAGTATTTT	CASSLAWPSGVDTDTQYF
-	TRBV11-2	TRBJ2-7	-	TGTGCCAGCAGCTTTCGCTTGGACAGAGAGCCCTACGAGCAGTACTTC	CASSFRLDREPYEQYF
-	TRBV4-3	TRBJ1-4	TRBD1	TGCGCCAGCAGCCAAGACCCGGGACAGGGGACAGATGAAAAACTGTTTTTT	CASSQDPGQGTDEKLFF
few	TRBV5-1	TRBJ1-1	-	TGCGCCAGCAGCTTGGTGGTGAACACTGAAGCTTTCTTT	CASSLVVNTEAFF
-	TRBV29-1	TRBJ2-5	TRBD1	TGCAGCGTTGGGGCCCCGGGACAGGGTGGCGAGACCCAGTACTTC	CSVGAPGQGGETQYF
-	TRBV2	TRBJ1-5	-	TGTGCCAGCAGTGATCTTAGGACAGTAAATCAGCCCCAGCATTTT	CASSDLRTVNQPQHF
once	TRBV2	TRBJ1-5	-	TGTGCCAGCAGTCCACAGGGTCGGGTCAATCAGCCCCAGCATTTT	CASSPQGRVNQPQHF
-	TRBV19	TRBJ2-1	-	TGTGCCAGTATACGGACGTGGGGCGCCTCCTCCCACAATGAGCAGTTCTTC	CASIRTWGASSHNEQFF
-	TRBV7-2	TRBJ2-7	-	TGTGCCAGCAGCTTAGGATTGCCAGGGACCTCCTACGAGCAGTACTTC	CASSLGLPGTSYEQYF
-	TRBV6-5	TRBJ2-7	TRBD1	TGTGCCAGCAGTTACTCGGACAGGGTACCTGGAGAGCAGTACTTC	CASSYSDRVPGEQYF
-	TRBV9	TRBJ1-1	-	TGTGCCAGCAGCCCACGACGGATGAACACTGAAGCTTTCTTT	CASSPRRMNTEAFF
-	TRBV5-1	TRBJ1-2	-	TGCGCCAGCAGCTTGGCACAACGAGGGAACTATGGCTACACCTTC	CASSLAQRGNYGYTF
-	TRBV18	TRBJ1-2	TRBD1	TGTGCCAGCTCACCCCAGGGGGACTATGGCTACACCTTC	CASSPQGDYGYTF
-	TRBV7-9	TRBJ1-1	TRBD1	TGTGCCAGCAGCGAACGCTTCACAGGGGACACTGAAGCTTTCTTT	CASSERFTGDTEAFF
-	TRBV18	TRBJ1-4	TRBD1	TGTGCCAGCTCACCAACAGGGACAGGGGGCTCTGAAAAACTGTTTTTT	CASSPTGTGGSEKLFF
-	TRBV4-2	TRBJ2-7	-	TGTGCCAGCAGCCAAGCCGGGACCAGAGGCTACGAGCAGTACTTC	CASSQAGTRGYEQYF
-	TRBV18	TRBJ1-1	-	TGTGCCAGCTCAGTGGATGTGAACACTGAAGCTTTCTTT	CASSVDVNTEAFF
-	TRBV6-5	TRBJ1-2	-	TGTGCCAGCAGAGAACAGAAAAACTATGGCTACACCTTC	CASREQKNYGYTF
-	TRBV19	TRBJ2-1	TRBD2	TGTGCCAGTAGTGTAGCGGGCAATGAGCAGTTCTTC	CASSVAGNEQFF
-	TRBV7-8	TRBJ1-6	-	TGTGCCAGCAGCACCCCAGGGAACTCCTATAATTCACCCCTCCACTTT	CASSTPGNSYNSPLHF
-	TRBV2	TRBJ1-2	TRBD1	TGTGCCAGCATTCGGGACAGCGGAAGTAGAACCTTC	CASIRDSGSRTF
-	TRBV4-3	TRBJ1-3	-	TGCGCCAGCAGCCAGGGGATAGGAGGAAACACCATATATTTT	CASSQGIGGNTIYF
-	TRBV7-8	TRBJ2-6	-	TGTGCCAGCAGCTTAGTGGGATCTAACTCTGGGGCCAACGTCCTGACTTTC	CASSLVGSNSGANVLTF
-	TRBV7-2	TRBJ2-5	TRBD2	TGTGCCAGCAGCTTCCTAGCGGGGGGGCCAGAGACCCAGTACTTC	CASSFLAGGPETQYF
-	TRBV21-1	TRBJ1-4	-	TGTGCCAGCAGCATAGGGGGAACTAATGAAAAACTGTTTTTT	CASSIGGTNEKLFF
-	TRBV5-1	TRBJ2-7	TRBD1	TGCGCCAGCAGCAAGGGACAGGGCTCCTACGAGCAGTACTTC	CASSKGQGSYEQYF